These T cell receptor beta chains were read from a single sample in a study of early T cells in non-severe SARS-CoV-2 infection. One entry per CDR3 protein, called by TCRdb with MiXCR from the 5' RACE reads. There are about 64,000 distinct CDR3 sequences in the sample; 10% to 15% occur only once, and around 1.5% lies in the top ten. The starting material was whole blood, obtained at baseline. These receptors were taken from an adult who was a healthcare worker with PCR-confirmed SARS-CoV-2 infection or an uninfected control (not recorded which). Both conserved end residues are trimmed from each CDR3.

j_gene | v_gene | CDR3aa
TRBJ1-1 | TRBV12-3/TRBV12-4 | ASSTTLNTEAF
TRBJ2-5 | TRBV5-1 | ASTPGDITTAETQY
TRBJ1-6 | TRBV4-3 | ASSPGQSPPLH
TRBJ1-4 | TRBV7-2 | ASSLHPIPNEKLF
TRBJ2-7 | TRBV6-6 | ASSYWQGNNEQY
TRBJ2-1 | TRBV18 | ASSSDSTTHYNEQF
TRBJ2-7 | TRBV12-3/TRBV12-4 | ASSSWGGGSYEQY
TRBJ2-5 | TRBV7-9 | ASSSQTNQETQY
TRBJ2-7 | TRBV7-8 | ASSLNGRSLY
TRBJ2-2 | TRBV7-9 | ASGGGRTGELF
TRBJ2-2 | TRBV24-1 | ATTGTGDTGELF
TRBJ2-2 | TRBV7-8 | ASSFPQTSWRGTGELF
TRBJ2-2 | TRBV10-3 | AISPGGDRGNTGELF
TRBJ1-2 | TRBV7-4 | ASSLVRQTDRDYGYT
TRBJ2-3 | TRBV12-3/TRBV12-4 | ASGMTGGLTSATDTQY
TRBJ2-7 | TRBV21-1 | ASSKIEAAYEQY